This T cell receptor beta chain was observed in a study of cytomegalovirus exposure and HLA in healthy donors. Study-level information: The approximately 600 first-cohort repertoires shared a platform with the approximately 120 validation repertoires, as reported in a later analysis.

Whole-study findings and limits: Rarity held for most TCR sequences, but there were some public TCRs that occurred in many donors. In vitro confirmation showed three CMV-associated chains to be CMV antigen specific.

With respect to this clone: Its antigen is as yet unknown.

Donors came from a validation cohort of 95 to 150 subjects, distinct from the first 666-subject cohort. The table came from immunoSEQ multiplex PCR; TCRdb's copy has only in-frame clones and leaves some out. The sample consists of some 98,000 clones, roughly nine tenths of them appearing once. There are 18 residues in the CDR3. The V gene's germline CDR1 is LGHNA and CDR2 YNFKEQ. V trimming: 3 bases; J trimming: 6 bases; junction bases outside the gene matches: 15. The source material was PBMCs. This clonotype was obtained from a man in his late teens or twenties in good health and CMV-seropositive. The chain is built from TRBV4-2 and TRBJ2-2, with 8 bases lining up with TRBD1. CDR3 DNA sequence: TGTGCCAGCAGCCAGCGAGGGAGGACAGGGAAGTCTTCCGGGGAGCTGTTTTTT. Translating it yields CASSQRGRTGKSSGELFF.